One sample yielded the 27 T cell receptor beta chains listed below, sequenced in a study of a mutant IDH1 vaccine in newly diagnosed glioma. Assay used: immunoSEQ multiplex PCR; TCRdb lists only in-frame clones, some missing. The table lists some 80,000 clones, 75% to 90% of them singletons, with roughly 0.81% in the top ten. For these TCRs, the target antigens are not known. The time point was: week 23, last vaccination. Each dose of the vaccine consisted of 300 ug of mutant IDH1 20-mer peptide, with topical imiquimod. The source was PBMCs, collected from a glioma patient whose treatment included an IDH1 peptide vaccine. The receptors originated from a woman aged 50 to 65 with glioma.

This clone is a singleton in its sample. The V and J genes are TRBV28 and TRBJ2-7; D might be TRBD2 (5 bases). Germline assignment: CDR1 MDHEN and CDR2 SYDVKM. This CDR3 contains 15 residues. The V end lost 5 bases, the J end lost 0 bases, and 14 bases lay between the germline ends. The CDR3 loop is CASSLPGFSSYEQYF. CDR3 in DNA: TGTGCCAGCAGTCTACCGGGATTTAGCTCCTACGAGCAGTACTTC. The variable domain in full, with the rest retrieved from reference TRBV28 and TRBJ2-7, is DVKVTQSSRYLVKRTGEKVFLECVQDMDHENMFWYRQDPGLGLRLIYFSYDVKMKEKGDIPEGYSVSREKKERFSLILESASTNQTSMYLCASSLPGFSSYEQYFGPGTRLTVT.

This chain links TRBV28 with TRBJ1-5; tentative D call: TRBD1 (6 bases). CDR3 size: 15 residues. CDR1 is MDHEN, CDR2 SYDVKM, per germline. The V and J ends lost 2 bases and 7 bases respectively, with 15 bases between them. Here the CDR3 DNA reads TGTGCCAGCAGTTTAGGGCCCAGGGGAGGGCAGCCCCAGCATTTT. This codes for CASSLGPRGGQPQHF.

CDR3 coding DNA: TGTGCCAGCAGCCCCGGGACGGTTAACAATGAGCAGTTCTTC. Its protein is CASSPGTVNNEQFF. The chain couples TRBV2 to TRBJ2-1, with D perhaps being TRBD1 or TRBD2 (5 bases each). The length of the CDR3 is 14 residues. V was shortened by 6 bases and J by 5 bases, with 14 bases between the two germline ends. CDR1 SNHLY and CDR2 FYNNEI come from the germline V gene. Variable domain in full (rest from reference TRBV2 and TRBJ2-1): EPEVTQTPSHQVTQMGQEVILRCVPISNHLYFYWYRQILGQKVEFLVSFYNNEISEKSEIFDDQFSVERPDGSNFTLKIRSTKLEDSAMYFCASSPGTVNNEQFFGPGTRLTVL.

This chain joins TRBV23-1 and TRBJ2-1; TRBD1 aligns across 9 bases. TRBV23-1 is designated an ORF whose function remains uncertain. This CDR3 has 16 residues. Trimming at V came to 4 bases and at J to 2 bases, leaving 6 bases not matched to a gene. CDR3 region: CASSPSRDRAYNEQFF. CDR3 coding DNA: TGCGCCAGCAGTCCATCACGGGACAGGGCCTACAATGAGCAGTTCTTC.

This chain joins TRBV4-1 and TRBJ2-1; TRBD1 aligns across 10 bases. V shed 6 bases and J 9 bases; nucleotides not matched to a gene: 14. This CDR3 contains 16 residues. CDR1 is MGHRA, CDR2 YSYEKL, per germline. This chain's CDR3 is CASRANPGQGSSEQFF. CDR3 DNA sequence: TGCGCCAGCAGAGCAAACCCGGGACAGGGGTCAAGTGAGCAGTTCTTC.

V and J are TRBV9 and TRBJ2-3; D remains unclear. With 3 bases removed from V and 4 bases from J, the gap between germline ends came to 9 bases. The germline CDR1 and CDR2 sequences are SGDLS and YYNGEE. The CDR3 runs 13 residues. The CDR3, as DNA: TGTGCCAGCAGCGCCGACATGTCAGATACGCAGTATTTT. Protein product: CASSADMSDTQYF.

V usage is TRBV10-3 and J usage is TRBJ1-6, with a possible D match to TRBD1 (6 bases). CDR3 length: 15 residues. Trimming left V 6 bases short and J 2 bases short, with 11 bases between. Germline V gene lookup returns CDR1 ENHRY and CDR2 SYGVKD. CDR3 loop: CAIRQGGTYNSPLHF. DNA for the CDR3: TGTGCCATCAGACAGGGAGGAACCTATAATTCACCCCTCCACTTT.

The chain combines TRBV5-1 with TRBJ2-7, with 8 bases matching TRBD2. Germline trimming cut 0 bases from V and 2 bases from J; bases unmatched to any gene: 4. Germline CDR1 is SGHRS and CDR2 is YFSETQ. This CDR3 has 15 amino acids. The chain's CDR3 is CASSLDGGRTYEQYF. CDR3 nucleotide sequence: TGCGCCAGCAGCTTGGATGGCGGGAGGACCTACGAGCAGTACTTC.

V gene TRBV2 combines with J gene TRBJ1-4; tentatively, D is TRBD1 (6 bases). Germline CDR1 is SNHLY and CDR2 is FYNNEI. The V gene lost 3 bases and the J gene lost 8 bases, with 13 bases spanning the gap. CDR3 length equals 14 residues. The CDR3 bases are TGTGCCAGCAGTGACGAGGGGGGTGGGGAAAAACTGTTTTTT. Amino acid sequence: CASSDEGGGEKLFF.

The J gene is TRBJ2-3, the V gene TRBV4-2; the D call may be TRBD1 or TRBD2 (5 bases each). The CDR3 is 19 amino acids. V lost 3 bases and J 2 bases, leaving 24 bases between the germline ends. Germline V gene lookup returns CDR1 LGHNA and CDR2 YNFKEQ. The CDR3 region has the DNA TGTGCCAGCAGCCATCCGACCCTAAACCGGGGCCGCCCCACAGATACGCAGTATTTT. Translating gives CASSHPTLNRGRPTDTQYF.

The sample holds a few counts of this clone. The chain combines TRBV10-2 with TRBJ2-7, with D maybe TRBD1 (6 bases). The CDR3 sequence is 14 residues long. Germline V CDR1 and CDR2: WSHSY, SAAADI. Deletions cut 3 bases from V and 1 base from J, with 10 bases between. The CDR3 sequence is CASSDWTVSYEQYF. The DNA for the CDR3 is TGCGCCAGCAGTGACTGGACAGTTTCCTACGAGCAGTACTTC.

The genes are TRBV10-2 and TRBJ2-5; a weak D match, TRBD2 (5 bases). The CDR3 loop spans 16 amino acids. In germline, CDR1 is WSHSY, CDR2 SAAADI. Trimming pared 7 bases from V and 3 bases from J, leaving 21 bases between. This chain's CDR3 is CASTPSRARGKETQYF. The CDR3 DNA follows: TGCGCCAGCACCCCCAGTCGGGCTCGGGGAAAAGAGACCCAGTACTTC.

The CDR3: CASTPGHAGELFF. DNA of the CDR3: TGTGCCAGCACCCCCGGCCACGCCGGGGAGCTGTTTTTT. The rearrangement uses TRBV28 and TRBJ2-2; D not certain. Germline CDR1 and CDR2: MDHEN and SYDVKM. V gave up 7 bases and J gave up 6 bases, with 12 bases separating them. There are 13 residues in the CDR3.

This clone came up once. V gene TRBV9 combines with J gene TRBJ2-4; D is undetermined. The CDR3 totals 11 residues. V lost 6 bases and J 9 bases, leaving 10 bases between the germline ends. Germline CDR1 reads SGDLS; CDR2 reads YYNGEE. This chain's CDR3 is CASNEYGIQYF. CDR3 nucleotides: TGTGCCAGCAACGAATACGGCATTCAGTACTTC.

This clone was seen a few times. This sequence joins TRBV19 and TRBJ1-2; 7 bases are shared with TRBD1. Germline CDR1 is LNHDA and CDR2 is SQIVND (reference sequence). The CDR3 has 15 amino acids. The ends lost 4 bases at V and 2 bases at J; junction bases unmatched: 7. CDR3 DNA sequence: TGTGCCAGTAGTACTCGACAGGGAGGAAACTATGGCTACACCTTC. It is translated as CASSTRQGGNYGYTF. Using reference TRBV19 and TRBJ1-2 for the parts outside the CDR3, the full variable domain is DGGITQSPKYLFRKEGQNVTLSCEQNLNHDAMYWYRQDPGQGLRLIYYSQIVNDFQKGDIAEGYSVSREKKESFPLTVTSAQKNPTAFYLCASSTRQGGNYGYTFGSGTRLTVV.

This rearrangement joins TRBV6-6 to TRBJ1-4; D perhaps matches TRBD1 (5 bases). The germline V gene has CDR1 MNHNY and CDR2 SVGAGI (reference sequence). The CDR3 runs to 15 residues. V was pared by 7 bases and J by 0 bases, with 12 bases between. The CDR3 reads CASNPRGATNEKLFF. In DNA, the CDR3 is TGTGCCAGCAATCCTAGAGGGGCAACTAATGAAAAACTGTTTTTT.

The gene calls are TRBV7-2 and TRBJ1-2; 9 bases are shared with TRBD1. This CDR3 is 14 amino acids long. V gave up 6 bases and J gave up 4 bases; unmatched junction bases: 6. Germline CDR1 is SGHTA and CDR2 is FQGNSA. CDR3 coding DNA: TGTGCCAGCAGAACAGGGGGCAGCTTCTATGGCTACACCTTC. Residues: CASRTGGSFYGYTF.

The J gene is TRBJ2-1, the V gene TRBV10-3, with D possibly called TRBD1 or TRBD2 (5 bases each). With 6 bases removed from V and 5 bases from J, the gap between germline ends came to 8 bases. Per the germline V gene, CDR1 is ENHRY and CDR2 is SYGVKD. The CDR3 sequence is 12 residues long. This CDR3 reads CAISLGDNEQFF. CDR3 nucleotides: TGTGCCATCAGCCTGGGGGACAATGAGCAGTTCTTC.

This clone occurred once. V and J are TRBV27 and TRBJ2-7; TRBD1 agrees at 10 bases. There are 17 residues in the CDR3. From germline, CDR1 is MNHEY and CDR2 SMNVEV (reference sequence). The ends lost 1 base at V and 6 bases at J; junction bases unmatched: 12. This CDR3 is CASSLFLLGTGAIEQYF. The CDR3 DNA reads TGTGCCAGCAGTTTATTCCTACTCGGGACAGGGGCGATCGAGCAGTACTTC.

The gene calls are TRBV5-6 and TRBJ1-1, with a tentative D call TRBD1 (6 bases). V lost 0 bases to trimming and J lost 1 base, with 13 bases between them. Germline values: CDR1 SGHDT, CDR2 YYEEEE. The CDR3 covers 16 residues. CDR3 in amino acids: CASSLVAGAGNTEAFF. CDR3 DNA sequence: TGTGCCAGCAGCTTGGTCGCAGGGGCCGGGAACACTGAAGCTTTCTTT.

The V and J genes are TRBV19 and TRBJ2-3; 7 bases agree with TRBD1. The CDR3 has 15 residues. Germline-derived CDR1 and CDR2 are LNHDA and SQIVND (reference sequence). The trim removed 6 bases at V and 2 bases at J, leaving 8 bases unmatched. CDR3 residues: CASRDSGGNTDTQYF. CDR3 nucleotides: TGTGCCAGTAGGGATTCAGGGGGTAACACAGATACGCAGTATTTT.

The V call is TRBV4-1, the J call TRBJ1-1; no clear D. This CDR3 has 17 residues. V shed 0 bases and J shed 0 bases, with 14 bases lying between them. Germline V gives CDR1 MGHRA, CDR2 YSYEKL. The CDR3 DNA reads TGCGCCAGCAGCCAAGATGTGCAGGTGCTAATGAACACTGAAGCTTTCTTT. It specifies CASSQDVQVLMNTEAFF.

V usage is TRBV10-3 and J usage is TRBJ2-3; the D gene is possibly TRBD2 (6 bases). Germline CDR1 reads ENHRY; CDR2 reads SYGVKD. The CDR3 extends over 15 amino acids. V was clipped by 5 bases and J by 0 bases, with 12 bases between them. The CDR3 loop is CAISSSGGSTDTQYF. The CDR3 DNA reads as TGTGCCATCAGTAGTAGCGGAGGGAGCACAGATACGCAGTATTTT.

This chain's CDR3 is CASFQDSYEQYF. CDR3 in DNA: TGTGCCAGCTTCCAGGACTCCTACGAGCAGTACTTC. J is TRBJ2-7 and V is TRBV6-6; D gene unclear. Trimming removed 8 bases at V and 0 bases at J, with 8 bases between. Germline CDR1 MNHNY, CDR2 SVGAGI (reference sequence). This CDR3 spans 12 amino acids.

A single count supports this clone. The rearrangement links TRBV9 to TRBJ2-1; D not certain. Trimming left V 0 bases short and J 5 bases short, with 9 bases between. There are 14 residues in the CDR3. Germline V gene data show CDR1 as SGDLS and CDR2 as YYNGEE. In DNA form, the CDR3 reads TGTGCCAGCAGCGTAGAGGTGGGTAACAATGAGCAGTTCTTC. Amino acid sequence: CASSVEVGNNEQFF.

The chain employs TRBV7-2 and TRBJ2-2; D unresolved. V was shortened by 1 base and J by 8 bases, with 14 bases between the two germline ends. This CDR3 comprises 15 residues. Germline loops: CDR1 SGHTA, CDR2 FQGNSA. CDR3 amino acids: CASSLGTFVGGELFF. CDR3 nucleotides: TGTGCCAGCAGCTTAGGAACGTTCGTGGGTGGGGAGCTGTTTTTT.

This clone was seen only a few times. The chain is built from TRBV4-1 and TRBJ1-1, with D tentatively TRBD1 (5 bases). Germline V gene sequence: CDR1 MGHRA, CDR2 YSYEKL. The CDR3 extends over 14 amino acids. Deletions cut 3 bases from V and 8 bases from J, with 16 bases between. The CDR3 DNA reads TGCGCCAGCAGCCAGGCCGGGGGAAGTGTCGAAGCTTTCTTT. Amino acids: CASSQAGGSVEAFF.